These T cell receptor beta chains were read from a single sample in a study of T cells after yellow fever vaccination. TCRdb called the 5' RACE reads again in MiXCR, with one record for every CDR3 protein. The data show about 360,000 distinct CDR3 sequences, about 6.2% seen once. The material was PBMCs, obtained 5 days after the yellow fever booster vaccination. The source is a man aged 25-40 years who received the YFV17D yellow fever vaccine. CDR3s include the opening cysteine and the closing phenylalanine or tryptophan. The order of the fields is clone size, D gene, V gene, J gene, CDR3 protein, CDR3 DNA. A D gene is named only where the DNA matches it firmly. Size is stated for part of the rows, as once, few or many counts, or as a class when the clone is expanded.

>.|TRBD1|TRBV2|TRBJ1-2
CAISYYSLRDSHNYGYTF
TGTGCCATCAGTTATTACTCGCTCCGGGACAGCCATAACTATGGCTACACCTTC
>many|TRBD1|TRBV20-1|TRBJ1-6
CSASGTGTSPLHF
TGCAGTGCTTCCGGGACAGGGACCTCACCCCTCCACTTT
>many|.|TRBV7-2|TRBJ1-5
CASSLAANQPQHF
TGTGCCAGCAGCTTAGCTGCGAATCAGCCCCAGCATTTT
>.|TRBD2|TRBV20-1|TRBJ2-1
CSARDVGSGISSYNEQFF
TGCAGTGCTAGAGATGTGGGTAGCGGGATTAGCTCCTACAATGAGCAGTTCTTC
>.|TRBD2|TRBV11-1|TRBJ2-7
CASSLNTDQRTSGAEQYF
TGTGCCAGCAGCTTAAACACCGACCAACGGACTAGCGGGGCCGAGCAGTACTTC
>many|.|TRBV10-1|TRBJ2-1
CASSEISSESSYNEQFF
TGCGCCAGCAGTGAGATTTCCAGCGAAAGCTCCTACAATGAGCAGTTCTTC
>many|TRBD2|TRBV10-3|TRBJ2-7
CAISESSGRSYEQYF
TGTGCCATCAGTGAGTCTAGCGGGAGATCCTACGAGCAGTACTTC
>few|TRBD1|TRBV19|TRBJ2-1
CASSIGQGANEQFF
TGTGCCAGTAGTATAGGTCAGGGGGCTAATGAGCAGTTCTTC
>many|.|TRBV10-1|TRBJ2-2
CASSEAGYTGELFF
TGCGCCAGCAGTGAGGCGGGGTACACCGGGGAGCTGTTTTTT
>few|TRBD2|TRBV20-1|TRBJ2-1
CSASRRASGNAYNEQFF
TGCAGTGCTAGTCGTCGTGCTAGCGGGAACGCCTACAATGAGCAGTTCTTC
>many|TRBD1|TRBV20-1|TRBJ1-1
CSAKVKSGQVVAEAFF
TGCAGTGCTAAAGTCAAGTCGGGACAGGTTGTGGCTGAAGCTTTCTTT
>few|TRBD2|TRBV2|TRBJ2-1
CASSDVLAGGNEQFF
TGTGCCAGCAGTGACGTCCTAGCGGGAGGCAATGAGCAGTTCTTC
>few|.|TRBV5-1|TRBJ1-5
CASSFHRSGQPQHF
TGCGCCAGCAGCTTTCACAGGAGCGGTCAGCCCCAGCATTTT
>.|.|TRBV7-2|TRBJ2-3
CASSLMGGRTAGYF
TGTGCCAGCAGCTTAATGGGGGGACGAACCGCAGGGTATTTT
>few|TRBD2|TRBV20-1|TRBJ2-1
CSAKSGNLRNEQFF
TGCAGTGCTAAGAGCGGGAACCTCAGGAATGAGCAGTTCTTC
>many|.|TRBV7-6|TRBJ1-1
CASSLSWGNTEAFF
TGTGCCAGCAGCCTAAGTTGGGGTAACACTGAAGCTTTCTTT
>few|.|TRBV19|TRBJ2-4
CASSTYIQGAKNIQYF
TGTGCCAGTAGTACCTATATTCAGGGGGCCAAAAACATTCAGTACTTC
>few|.|TRBV18|TRBJ2-5
CASSPFLETQYF
TGTGCCAGCTCACCATTCCTGGAGACCCAGTACTTC
>many|.|TRBV20-1|TRBJ2-3
CSAPRMRDTPDTQYF
TGCAGTGCTCCCCGTATGCGGGATACCCCAGATACGCAGTATTTT
>few|TRBD1|TRBV11-2|TRBJ2-3
CASSSTGAGTDTQYF
TGTGCCAGCAGCTCGACAGGGGCCGGCACAGATACGCAGTATTTT
>.|TRBD1|TRBV5-8|TRBJ2-7
CASSLGTGTEFEQYF
TGTGCCAGCAGCTTGGGGACAGGGACGGAGTTTGAGCAGTACTTC
>.|.|TRBV15|TRBJ2-1
CATSRDLAGWTEQFF
TGTGCCACCAGCAGAGATCTTGCGGGGTGGACTGAGCAGTTCTTC
>few|.|TRBV29-1|TRBJ1-1
CSVRGGGGGTEAFF
TGCAGCGTTAGGGGGGGAGGAGGTGGGACTGAAGCTTTCTTT
>many|.|TRBV9|TRBJ2-5
CASSVGGAAQETQYF
TGTGCCAGCAGCGTGGGGGGGGCTGCCCAAGAGACCCAGTACTTC
>few|TRBD2|TRBV11-2|TRBJ2-1
CASSPRLAGAHSSYNEQFF
TGTGCCAGCAGCCCTAGACTAGCGGGAGCCCACAGCTCCTACAATGAGCAGTTCTTC
>.|TRBD2|TRBV12-3/TRBV12-4|TRBJ2-7
CASSSQPGLASYEQYF
TGTGCCAGCAGTTCCCAGCCGGGACTAGCGTCCTACGAGCAGTACTTC
>few|.|TRBV9|TRBJ2-5
CASSKRGQETQYF
TGTGCCAGCAGCAAGAGGGGGCAAGAGACCCAGTACTTC
>many|TRBD1|TRBV5-6|TRBJ1-1
CASSDRDRGLDTEAFF
TGTGCCAGCAGCGACCGGGACAGGGGGCTCGATACTGAAGCTTTCTTT
>.|.|TRBV19|TRBJ2-3
CASSIESSRRDTQYF
TGTGCCAGTAGTATCGAGTCTAGCCGCCGAGATACGCAGTATTTT
>few|.|TRBV30|TRBJ2-5
CAWRESGQTQYF
TGTGCCTGGAGGGAAAGTGGGCAGACCCAGTACTTC
>many|.|TRBV10-3|TRBJ2-5
CAIGTEETQYF
TGTGCCATCGGCACAGAGGAGACCCAGTACTTC
>few|TRBD1|TRBV20-1|TRBJ2-1
CSARDYATGARDEQFF
TGCAGTGCTAGAGATTACGCGACAGGGGCTAGGGATGAGCAGTTCTTC